This TCR beta chain is from a study of T-cell reconstitution after alpha-beta-depleted transplantation in children. The V gene lost 1 base and the J gene lost 10 bases, with 7 bases spanning the gap. The CDR3 spans 11 residues. Germline V gene sequence: CDR1 SEHNR, CDR2 FQNEAQ (reference sequence). Construction of the TCRbeta library involved unique molecular identifiers. TCRdb independently ran MiXCR on the PCR reads; one entry per CDR3 protein. The profile shows hundreds of thousands of distinct CDR3 sequences, around a sixth of them singletons. V and J are TRBV7-9 and TRBJ1-1, with D unclear. Sequences were derived from PBMCs from the stem cell graft donor, sampled from the stem cell graft. This sequence originates from a human donor who donated a stem cell graft to a child with acute myeloid leukemia. The CDR3 sequence: CASSLGWGAFF. The CDR3 DNA is TGTGCCAGCAGCTTAGGGTGGGGAGCTTTCTTT.